The sequence of this TCR beta chain was determined in a study of blood T cell repertoires in COVID-19. Across the whole study: Acute-phase and convalescent COVID-19 samples originated in the United States, Italy and Spain. From T cells, B-cell-depleted T cells, or PBMCs came the material, which was cDNA or gDNA.

CDR3 length: 14 amino acids. In the original processing: For nucleated cells, counts were estimated from reference gene primer amplification. Measured with immunoSEQ multiplex PCR; TCRdb has only the in-frame clones, and not every one. That table is the source of V, J and clone size, and D and trimming were worked out from the DNA. The sample gives 220,000 or so clones, about 80% of which show up once; under 2% is in the top ten. V gene TRBV21-1 combines with J gene TRBJ1-3. TRBV21-1 has pseudogene status. This TCR came from a woman of 80 years or more with acute or convalescent COVID-19. Material for sequencing was peripheral blood. The CDR3 sequence: CASSNLSAGNTIYF. Written as DNA, the CDR3 is TGTGCCAGCAGCAATCTGTCGGCTGGAAACACCATATATTTT.